Below are 23 T cell receptor beta chains sequenced from a single sample in a study of read filtering for tumor transcriptome and immune sequencing. The library was built from 400 to 500 ng RNA with molecular barcoded adaptors for alpha/delta and beta/gamma chains. One entry per CDR3 protein, called by TCRdb with MiXCR from the reads. Altogether under 60,000 distinct CDR3 sequences are present, around 20% being singletons, with the ten largest covering roughly 15%. Sequences were obtained from a population of CD138-negative cells sorted from bone marrow. The receptor source for this set is a donor at least 40 years old with multiple myeloma.

About this clonotype itself: A much larger clone is a single base away; this may be a read error. The J gene is TRBJ2-2, the V gene TRBV23-1; 8 bases are shared with TRBD1. TRBV23-1 carries the ORF label, with uncertain function. V was pared by 2 bases and J by 4 bases, with 9 bases of the junction left unmatched. The CDR3 consists of 17 residues. The DNA of the CDR3 is TGCGCCAGCAGTCAAAGCAACAGGGGGACGAGCACCGGGGAGCTGTTTTTT. Protein sequence: CASSQSNRGTSTGELFF.

The chain links TRBV20-1 to TRBJ1-4; perhaps TRBD1 as D (5 bases). The V end was cut by 3 bases, the J end by 7 bases, with 15 bases between. The CDR3 is 14 amino acids. The germline V gene encodes CDR1 DFQATT and CDR2 SNEGSKA (reference sequence). The DNA for the CDR3 is TGCAGTGCTAGGGGGACTGATCTACCTGAAAAACTGTTTTTT. It translates to CSARGTDLPEKLFF.

This clonotype was seen at least ten times. This chain joins TRBV30 and TRBJ1-4, with a tentative D call TRBD1 (6 bases). This CDR3 contains 13 residues. Germline V CDR1 and CDR2: GTSNPN, SVGIG (reference sequence). V lost 8 bases to trimming and J lost 1 base, with 11 bases between them. The CDR3 region is CARGGGTNEKLFF. As DNA, the CDR3 is TGTGCCCGAGGGGGGGGAACTAATGAAAAACTGTTTTTT.

This clonotype was seen a few times. The chain uses TRBV7-2 and TRBJ1-2, with D maybe TRBD1 (5 bases). V was pared by 8 bases and J by 3 bases, with 13 bases between. The CDR3 has 13 amino acids. CDR1 is SGHTA and CDR2 is FQGNSA in the germline V gene. This CDR3 is CASRVTGYYGYTF. Written as DNA, the CDR3 is TGTGCCAGCCGGGTAACAGGCTACTATGGCTACACCTTC.

The rearrangement joins TRBV27 to TRBJ1-1; D not resolved. Germline V CDR1 and CDR2: MNHEY, SMNVEV (reference sequence). Trimming took off 8 bases at V and 4 bases at J, with 11 bases between the two ends. The CDR3 length is 12 residues. The CDR3 reads CASYPGRTEAFF. The CDR3 region has the DNA TGTGCCAGCTACCCTGGACGCACTGAAGCTTTCTTT.

This chain connects TRBV18 to TRBJ2-7; D is unclear. The CDR3 totals 11 residues. Germline assignment: CDR1 KGHSH and CDR2 LQKENI. Trimming left V 3 bases short and J 5 bases short, with 5 bases between. The CDR3 coding sequence is TGTGCCAGCTCACCCGACAACGAGCAGTACTTC. This translates into CASSPDNEQYF. Full variable domain (rest looked up from reference TRBV18 and TRBJ2-7): NAGVMQNPRHLVRRRGQEARLRCSPMKGHSHVYWYRQLPEEGLKFMVYLQKENIIDESGMPKERFSAEFPKEGPSILRIQQVVRGDSAAYFCASSPDNEQYFGPGTRLTVT.

This clonotype was seen repeatedly, ten times or more. V is TRBV20-1 and J is TRBJ1-5; D gene ambiguous. Germline V gene data show CDR1 as DFQATT and CDR2 as SNEGSKA (reference sequence). V was trimmed by 1 base and J by 1 base, leaving 8 bases between them. The CDR3 extends over 14 amino acids. CDR3 sequence reads: CSARVTGSNQPQHF. CDR3 nucleotides: TGCAGTGCTAGAGTGACGGGGAGCAATCAGCCCCAGCATTTT.

This clonotype has just a few counts. A read error may explain this, as a much larger clone is one base away. This chain links TRBV10-3 with TRBJ1-1, with no clear D. V lost 8 bases to trimming and J lost 0 bases, with 10 bases between them. The germline gives CDR1 ENHRY, CDR2 SYGVKD. The length of the CDR3 is 13 residues. CDR3 amino acids: CAIGPKVNTEAFF. CDR3 in DNA: TGTGCCATCGGTCCCAAAGTGAACACTGAAGCTTTCTTT.

This clonotype was detected a few times. Since a far larger clone is one base different, this is likely a read error. CDR3 DNA sequence: TGTGCCAGCAGCTCCCACACCGCTAGGTCAGATACGCAGTATTTT. This codes for CASSSHTARSDTQYF. The J gene is TRBJ1-4, the V gene TRBV7-9; D unclear. The better agreement between TRBJ2-3 and the DNA end casts doubt on the J call. This CDR3 has 15 residues. Germline CDR1 is SEHNR and CDR2 is FQNEAQ (reference sequence).

This clonotype was detected many times. V is TRBV7-8 and J is TRBJ1-1, with D tentatively TRBD1 (6 bases). Per the germline V gene, CDR1 is SGHVS and CDR2 is FQNEAQ. The V end lost 5 bases, the J end lost 3 bases, and 25 bases lay between the germline ends. The CDR3 is 18 residues long. CDR3: CASSPHRDKKGRDTEAFF. The CDR3 region has the DNA TGTGCCAGCAGCCCACACCGGGACAAGAAGGGGAGGGACACTGAAGCTTTCTTT. The full variable domain, in which reference TRBV7-8 and TRBJ1-1 provide the parts outside the CDR3, is GAGVSQSPRYKVAKRGQDVALRCDPISGHVSLFWYQQALGQGPEFLTYFQNEAQLDKSGLPSDRFFAERPEGSVSTLKIQRTQQEDSAVYLCASSPHRDKKGRDTEAFFGQGTRLTVV.

This clonotype was counted many times. J is TRBJ2-3 and V is TRBV20-1, with 7 bases fitting TRBD2. This CDR3 has 15 residues. Trimming cost V 0 bases and J 3 bases; bases outside gene matches: 6. Germline V lookup: CDR1 DFQATT, CDR2 SNEGSKA (reference sequence). CDR3 coding DNA: TGCAGTGCTAGAGATGTGGCGGGAGCAACAGATACGCAGTATTTT. Its protein is CSARDVAGATDTQYF.

This clonotype was recorded a few times. The gene calls are TRBV7-8 and TRBJ2-2, with D possibly called TRBD1 or TRBD2 (5 bases each). The germline V and J ends were trimmed by 0 bases and 1 base, with 12 bases remaining between them. Germline V gene sequence: CDR1 SGHVS, CDR2 FQNEAQ. CDR3 length equals 17 residues. The CDR3 protein is CASSLATGTQNTGELFF. CDR3 nucleotides: TGTGCCAGCAGCTTAGCGACCGGGACCCAGAACACCGGGGAGCTGTTTTTT.

Note on this clonotype: With a much larger clone just one base away, this may be a read error. V and J are TRBV6-5 and TRBJ1-1; TRBD1 might be the D (6 bases). CDR1 and CDR2 from the germline V gene are MNHEY and SVGAGI. The CDR3 contains 14 residues. Trimming stripped 5 bases from V and 6 bases from J, with 16 bases between. The CDR3 loop reads CASSKQGRLAEAFF. DNA for the CDR3: TGTGCCAGCAGTAAACAGGGTAGACTCGCTGAAGCTTTCTTT.

This clonotype appeared many times. The rearrangement uses TRBV28 and TRBJ2-7, with D maybe TRBD1 (6 bases). V dropped 3 bases and J dropped 7 bases, with 16 bases sitting between them. Germline lookup yields CDR1 MDHEN and CDR2 SYDVKM. This CDR3 contains 14 residues. The CDR3 here is CASSFSQGSKEQYF. CDR3 DNA sequence: TGTGCCAGCAGTTTTAGCCAGGGGTCTAAAGAGCAGTACTTC.

This clonotype was counted at least ten times. The chain has TRBV3-1 and TRBJ2-7; D unresolved. The CDR3 spans 12 residues. The germline gives CDR1 LGHDT, CDR2 YNNKEL (reference sequence). V lost 4 bases and J 2 bases, leaving 6 bases between the germline ends. CDR3 in amino acids: CASSPTAYEQYF. The CDR3 DNA follows: TGTGCCAGCAGCCCTACTGCCTACGAGCAGTACTTC.

A note on this clonotype: One end of the junction varies from germline; a read error may be responsible. The rearrangement links TRBV4-3 to TRBJ2-1, with D possibly being TRBD2 (6 bases). The CDR3 covers 16 residues. Germline V gene sequence: CDR1 LGHNA, CDR2 YSLEER. The CDR3 reads CASSQVGRGLYNEQFF. CDR3 nucleotide sequence: TGCGCCAGCAGCCAAGTCGGCCGGGGACTGTACAATGAACAGTTCTTC.

At least ten counts were recorded for this clonotype. The V call is TRBV29-1, the J call TRBJ2-7, with 8 bases aligning to TRBD2. The CDR3 sequence is 14 residues long. Trimming cost V 6 bases and J 5 bases; bases outside gene matches: 12. Germline V CDR1 and CDR2: SQVTM, ANQGSEA. This CDR3 reads CSVGQRGFGDEQYF. CDR3 bases: TGCAGCGTGGGGCAGCGGGGGTTTGGGGACGAGCAGTACTTC.

The sample holds many counts of this clonotype. As DNA, the CDR3 is TGCGCCAGCAGTCGAGACATTGAAAAACTGTTTTTT. It encodes CASSRDIEKLFF. V usage is TRBV23-1 and J usage is TRBJ1-4; no definite D call. TRBV23-1 qualifies as an ORF whose function is uncertain. V dropped 4 bases and J dropped 7 bases, with 7 bases sitting between them. CDR3 length: 12 amino acids.

This chain uses TRBV24-1 with TRBJ2-1, with 9 bases lining up with TRBD2. The CDR3 sequence is 14 residues long. Germline assignment: CDR1 KGHDR and CDR2 SFDVKD. The V segment lost 3 bases and the J segment 12 bases; nucleotides outside the gene matches: 8. CDR3 sequence: CATSDQLAGPMQFF. Here the CDR3 DNA reads TGTGCCACCAGTGATCAACTAGCGGGTCCGATGCAGTTCTTC.

A remark on this clonotype: A much larger clone differs by one base, so this may be a read error. The chain couples TRBV14 to TRBJ2-2; 9 bases fit TRBD2. The CDR3 is made up of 17 amino acids. Looked up from germline, CDR1 is SGHDN and CDR2 is FVKESK. Trimming at V came to 4 bases and at J to 4 bases, leaving 10 bases not matched to a gene. CDR3 nucleotides: TGTGCCAGCAGCCTAATACCGGGACTAGCAAGCACCGGGGAGCTGTTTTTT. Residues: CASSLIPGLASTGELFF.

This chain links TRBV15 with TRBJ2-1; D unresolved. The CDR3 is made up of 13 amino acids. Germline CDR1 is LNHNV and CDR2 is YYDKDF (reference sequence). V shed 8 bases and J shed 3 bases, with 11 bases lying between them. Here the CDR3 reads CATSLGVYNEQFF. The CDR3 nucleotides are TGTGCCACCTCGTTAGGCGTCTACAATGAGCAGTTCTTC.

Regarding this clonotype: Given the absence of the conserved phenylalanine or tryptophan at the CDR3 end, a read error is likely. The chain links TRBV6-2 or TRBV6-3 to TRBJ1-1; D call uncertain. V was clipped by 11 bases and J by 3 bases, with 22 bases between them. The CDR3 spans 15 residues. The germline gives CDR1 MNHEY, CDR2 SVGEGT. The CDR3 is CAVRDGGVSDTEAFL. The CDR3 nucleotides are TGTGCCGTCCGCGACGGTGGGGTATCGGACACTGAAGCTTTCCTT.

The chain carries TRBV4-3 and TRBJ2-3; 7 bases align to TRBD2. The CDR3 sequence is 16 residues long. CDR1 LGHNA and CDR2 YSLEER come from the germline V gene. V trimming: 1 base; J trimming: 4 bases; junction bases outside the gene matches: 8. CDR3 bases: TGCGCCAGCAGCCAAGGGGCGGCGGGAGCGGCAGATACGCAGTATTTT. It translates to CASSQGAAGAADTQYF.